Listed below are T cell receptor beta chains from one sample, sequenced in a study of T-cell memory formation after mild COVID-19. TCRdb ran MiXCR on the 5' RACE reads and lists one entry per CDR3 protein. This table holds 90,000 to 120,000 distinct CDR3 sequences, roughly a sixth found once. The sequenced sample was PBMCs or a T cell subset sorted from them (not recorded which). The origin of the receptors is a young man who had mild COVID-19 (a few samples of this study predate the infection). Cell type and time point are not known. Both conserved end residues are part of each CDR3. D genes are given only for firm matches. The size field is filled for only some rows; it gives once, few, many or a size class.

d_call	v_call	j_call	clone_size	cdr3_aa	cdr3_nt
TRBD2	TRBV5-1	TRBJ2-4	-	CASSPLGGAKNIQYF	TGCGCCAGCAGCCCCCTCGGGGGGGCCAAAAACATTCAGTACTTC
-	TRBV4-3	TRBJ2-3	-	CASSQDGGSTQYF	TGCGCCAGCAGCCAAGATGGCGGCTCAACGCAGTATTTT
-	TRBV28	TRBJ1-1	-	CASSFQYSNPNTEAFF	TGTGCCAGCAGTTTTCAGTACTCCAACCCGAACACTGAAGCTTTCTTT
-	TRBV7-3	TRBJ2-2	-	CASSSMLGGELFF	TGTGCCAGCAGCTCCATGTTAGGCGGGGAGCTGTTTTTT
TRBD1	TRBV6-2/TRBV6-3	TRBJ2-3	many	CASSPTGDTQYF	TGTGCCAGCAGCCCGACAGGGGATACGCAGTATTTT
TRBD1	TRBV5-1	TRBJ2-3	-	CASSLTGGGTDTQYF	TGCGCCAGCAGCTTGACAGGGGGAGGCACAGATACGCAGTATTTT
-	TRBV7-2	TRBJ2-5	-	CASSLETRTQYF	TGTGCCAGCAGCCTCGAAACGCGGACCCAGTACTTC
-	TRBV12-3/TRBV12-4	TRBJ1-1	-	CASSLLTSARVNEAFF	TGTGCCAGCAGTTTATTAACCTCGGCCAGGGTAAATGAAGCTTTCTTT
TRBD2	TRBV7-3	TRBJ2-5	-	CASSFGLAGGTQYF	TGTGCCAGCAGCTTTGGACTAGCGGGGGGGACCCAGTACTTC
TRBD2	TRBV5-1	TRBJ2-3	few	CASSLEYGGAGDTQYF	TGCGCCAGCAGCTTGGAATACGGGGGGGCAGGAGATACGCAGTATTTT
-	TRBV7-3	TRBJ1-1	-	CASSLNQGYKSFF	TGTGCCAGCAGCTTAAACCAAGGGTACAAATCTTTCTTT
-	TRBV5-1	TRBJ1-1	-	CASSPWGGSDTEAFF	TGCGCCAGCAGCCCTTGGGGAGGGAGTGACACTGAAGCTTTCTTT
-	TRBV20-1	TRBJ1-6	few	CSAYAQSGAERAPLHF	TGCAGTGCATACGCCCAGAGTGGGGCCGAGAGGGCACCCCTCCACTTT
TRBD1	TRBV5-1	TRBJ2-3	few	CASSWRTGSGTDTQYF	TGCGCCAGCAGCTGGAGGACAGGGTCTGGAACAGATACGCAGTATTTT
TRBD1	TRBV5-1	TRBJ2-3	-	CASSTAGGHLGDTQYF	TGCGCCAGCTCCACCGCAGGGGGCCATTTGGGAGATACGCAGTATTTT
-	TRBV7-3	TRBJ2-3	few	CASSSQGADTQYF	TGTGCCAGCAGCTCACAGGGAGCAGATACGCAGTATTTT
-	TRBV5-8	TRBJ1-3	-	CASSLQRRAGNTIYF	TGTGCCAGCAGCTTGCAACGGAGGGCTGGAAACACCATATATTTT
-	TRBV11-2	TRBJ2-3	-	CASSLVAPTDTQYF	TGTGCCAGCAGCTTAGTTGCGCCCACAGATACGCAGTATTTT
TRBD2	TRBV6-2/TRBV6-3	TRBJ2-1	-	CASSKTSGARNEQFF	TGTGCCAGCAGCAAAACTAGCGGGGCCCGCAATGAGCAGTTCTTC
TRBD1	TRBV3-1	TRBJ1-1	-	CASSPGTGLNTEAFF	TGTGCCAGCAGCCCCGGGACAGGGCTGAACACTGAAGCTTTCTTT
-	TRBV6-5	TRBJ1-1	many	CASSYRGNTEAFF	TGTGCCAGCAGTTACAGAGGAAACACTGAAGCTTTCTTT
-	TRBV6-5	TRBJ2-4	-	CASSLGPEITAKNIQYF	TGTGCCAGCAGTTTAGGACCAGAGATTACGGCCAAAAACATTCAGTACTTC
-	TRBV20-1	TRBJ2-1	-	CSASRDFNEQFF	TGCAGTGCTAGTCGAGATTTCAATGAGCAGTTCTTC